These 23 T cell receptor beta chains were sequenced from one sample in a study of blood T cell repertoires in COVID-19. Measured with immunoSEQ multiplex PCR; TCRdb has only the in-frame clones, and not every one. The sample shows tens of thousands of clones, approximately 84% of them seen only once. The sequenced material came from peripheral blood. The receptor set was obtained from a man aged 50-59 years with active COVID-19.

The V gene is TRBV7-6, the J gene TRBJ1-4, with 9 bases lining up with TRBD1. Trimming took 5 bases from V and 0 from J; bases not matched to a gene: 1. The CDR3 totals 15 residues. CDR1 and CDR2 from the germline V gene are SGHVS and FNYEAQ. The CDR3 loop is CASSGTGTTNEKLFF. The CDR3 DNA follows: TGTGCCAGCAGCGGGACAGGGACAACTAATGAAAAACTGTTTTTT.

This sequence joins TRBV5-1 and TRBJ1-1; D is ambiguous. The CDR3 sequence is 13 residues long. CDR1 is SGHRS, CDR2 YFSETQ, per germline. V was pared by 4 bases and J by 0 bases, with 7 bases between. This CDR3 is CASSIWLNTEAFF. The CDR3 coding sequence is TGCGCCAGCAGCATCTGGCTGAACACTGAAGCTTTCTTT.

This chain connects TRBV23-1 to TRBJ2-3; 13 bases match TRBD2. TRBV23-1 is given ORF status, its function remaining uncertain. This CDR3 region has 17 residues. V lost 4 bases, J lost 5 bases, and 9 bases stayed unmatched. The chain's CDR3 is CASSRLTSGGRGDTQYF. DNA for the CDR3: TGCGCCAGCAGTCGCCTGACTAGCGGGGGGCGGGGAGATACGCAGTATTTT.

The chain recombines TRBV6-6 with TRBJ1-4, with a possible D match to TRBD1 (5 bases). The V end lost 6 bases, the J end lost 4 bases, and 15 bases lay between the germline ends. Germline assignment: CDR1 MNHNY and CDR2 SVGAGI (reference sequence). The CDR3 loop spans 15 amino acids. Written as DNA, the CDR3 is TGTGCCAGCAGCCCCGGGGGAGGAGTTAATGAAAAACTGTTTTTT. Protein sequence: CASSPGGGVNEKLFF.

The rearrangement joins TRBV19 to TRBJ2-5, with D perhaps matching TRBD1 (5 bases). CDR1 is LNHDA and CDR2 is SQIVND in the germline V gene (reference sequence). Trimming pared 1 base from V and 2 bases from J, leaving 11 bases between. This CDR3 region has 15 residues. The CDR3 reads CASSIAGTGQETQYF. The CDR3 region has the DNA TGTGCCAGTAGTATAGCCGGCACAGGACAAGAGACCCAGTACTTC.

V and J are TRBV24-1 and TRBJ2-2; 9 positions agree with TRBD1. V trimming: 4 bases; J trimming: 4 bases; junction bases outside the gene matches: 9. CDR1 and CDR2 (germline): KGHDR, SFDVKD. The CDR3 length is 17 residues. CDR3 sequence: CATSDRPGQGTTGELFF. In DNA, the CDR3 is TGTGCCACCAGTGACCGGCCGGGACAGGGAACCACCGGGGAGCTGTTTTTT.

The DNA for the CDR3 is TGTGCCAGCACCCTGGGGGGGGGTCGAGCAGATACGCAGTATTTT. Its protein product is CASTLGGGRADTQYF. The chain couples TRBV6-5 to TRBJ2-3; TRBD2 matches 7 bases. With V trimmed by 7 bases and J by 4 bases, 11 bases remained unmatched. Germline V gives CDR1 MNHEY, CDR2 SVGAGI. The CDR3 contains 15 residues.

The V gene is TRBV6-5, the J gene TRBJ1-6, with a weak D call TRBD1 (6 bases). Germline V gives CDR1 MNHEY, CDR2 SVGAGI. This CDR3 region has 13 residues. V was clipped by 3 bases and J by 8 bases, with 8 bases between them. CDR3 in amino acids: CASSYYRDSPLHF. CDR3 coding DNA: TGTGCCAGCAGTTATTACAGGGATTCACCCCTCCACTTT.

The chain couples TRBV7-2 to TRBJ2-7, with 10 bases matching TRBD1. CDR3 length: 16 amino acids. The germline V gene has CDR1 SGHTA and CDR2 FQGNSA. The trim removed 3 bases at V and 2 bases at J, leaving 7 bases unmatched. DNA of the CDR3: TGTGCCAGCAGCTTTCAGCCCGGGACAGGGGCCTACGAGCAGTACTTC. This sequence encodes CASSFQPGTGAYEQYF.

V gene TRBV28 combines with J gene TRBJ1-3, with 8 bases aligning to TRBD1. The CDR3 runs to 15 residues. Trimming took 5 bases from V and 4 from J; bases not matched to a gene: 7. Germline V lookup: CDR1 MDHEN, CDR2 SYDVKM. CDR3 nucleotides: TGTGCCAGCAGTCCTCAGGGGGCGCTGGGAAACACCATATATTTT. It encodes CASSPQGALGNTIYF.

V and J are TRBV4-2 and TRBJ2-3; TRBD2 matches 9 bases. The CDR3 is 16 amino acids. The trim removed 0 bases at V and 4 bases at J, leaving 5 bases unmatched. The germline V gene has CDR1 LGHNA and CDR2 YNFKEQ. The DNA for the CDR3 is TGTGCCAGCAGCCAAGATAATAGCGGGGGATCAGATACGCAGTATTTT. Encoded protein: CASSQDNSGGSDTQYF.

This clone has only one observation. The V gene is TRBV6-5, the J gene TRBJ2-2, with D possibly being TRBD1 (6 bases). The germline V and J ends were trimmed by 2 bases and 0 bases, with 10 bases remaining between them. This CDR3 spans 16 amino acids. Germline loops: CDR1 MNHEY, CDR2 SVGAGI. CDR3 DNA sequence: TGTGCCAGCAGTTACCCGACAGGAGCGAACACCGGGGAGCTGTTTTTT. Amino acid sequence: CASSYPTGANTGELFF.

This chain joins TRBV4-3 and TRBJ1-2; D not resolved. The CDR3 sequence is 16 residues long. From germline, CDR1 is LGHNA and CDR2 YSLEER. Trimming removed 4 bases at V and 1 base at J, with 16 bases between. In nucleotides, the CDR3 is TGCGCCAGCAGCCTTCTTAGGCAGGCTTTTAACTATGGCTACACCTTC. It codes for CASSLLRQAFNYGYTF.

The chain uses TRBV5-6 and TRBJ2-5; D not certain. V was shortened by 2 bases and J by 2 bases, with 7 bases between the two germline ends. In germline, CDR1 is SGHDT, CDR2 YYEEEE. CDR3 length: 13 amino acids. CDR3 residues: CASSFRRQETQYF. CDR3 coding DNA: TGTGCCAGCAGCTTTCGGCGGCAAGAGACCCAGTACTTC.

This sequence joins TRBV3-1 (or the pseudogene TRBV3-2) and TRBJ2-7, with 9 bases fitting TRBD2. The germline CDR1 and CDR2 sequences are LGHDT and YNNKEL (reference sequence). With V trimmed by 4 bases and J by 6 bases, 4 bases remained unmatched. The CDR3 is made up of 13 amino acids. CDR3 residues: CASSRSGGGEQYF. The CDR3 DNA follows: TGTGCCAGCAGCCGTAGCGGGGGAGGCGAGCAGTACTTC.

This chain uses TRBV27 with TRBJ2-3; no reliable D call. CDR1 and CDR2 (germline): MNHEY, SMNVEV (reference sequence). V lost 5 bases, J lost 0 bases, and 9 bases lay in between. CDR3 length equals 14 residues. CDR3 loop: CASSVTDSTDTQYF. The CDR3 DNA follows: TGTGCCAGCAGTGTTACAGACAGCACAGATACGCAGTATTTT.

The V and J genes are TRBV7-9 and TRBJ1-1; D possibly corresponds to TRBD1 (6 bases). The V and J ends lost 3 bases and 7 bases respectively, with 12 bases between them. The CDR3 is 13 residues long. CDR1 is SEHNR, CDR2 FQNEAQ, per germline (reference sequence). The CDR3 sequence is CASSFRGSGEAFF. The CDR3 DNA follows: TGTGCCAGCAGCTTTAGGGGGAGTGGTGAAGCTTTCTTT.

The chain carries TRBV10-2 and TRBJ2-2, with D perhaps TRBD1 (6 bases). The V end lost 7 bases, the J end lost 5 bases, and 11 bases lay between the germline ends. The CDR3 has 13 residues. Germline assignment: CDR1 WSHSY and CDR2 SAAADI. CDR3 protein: CASTPQGTGELFF. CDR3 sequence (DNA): TGCGCCAGCACCCCTCAGGGGACCGGGGAGCTGTTTTTT.

The CDR3 reads CASRSLLGQGSFF. The CDR3 region has the DNA TGTGCCAGCAGATCCCTTTTGGGACAGGGTTCTTTCTTT. V gene TRBV6-6 combines with J gene TRBJ1-1, with 9 bases lining up with TRBD1. Germline CDR1 reads MNHNY; CDR2 reads SVGAGI (reference sequence). The CDR3 runs to 13 residues. J gave up 12 bases and V 6 bases, and 11 bases lay outside the gene matches.

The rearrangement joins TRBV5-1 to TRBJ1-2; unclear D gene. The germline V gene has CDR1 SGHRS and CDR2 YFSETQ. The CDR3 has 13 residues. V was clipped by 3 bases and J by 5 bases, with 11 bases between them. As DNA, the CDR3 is TGCGCCAGCAGCTCCCGCGGAGAGTATGGCTACACCTTC. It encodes CASSSRGEYGYTF.

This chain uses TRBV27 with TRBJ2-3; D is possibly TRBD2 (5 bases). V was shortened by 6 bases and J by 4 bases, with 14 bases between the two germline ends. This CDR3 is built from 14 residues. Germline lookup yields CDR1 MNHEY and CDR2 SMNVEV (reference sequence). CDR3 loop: CASSRTRSADTQYF. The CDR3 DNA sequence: TGTGCCAGCAGCCGTACCCGTAGCGCAGATACGCAGTATTTT.

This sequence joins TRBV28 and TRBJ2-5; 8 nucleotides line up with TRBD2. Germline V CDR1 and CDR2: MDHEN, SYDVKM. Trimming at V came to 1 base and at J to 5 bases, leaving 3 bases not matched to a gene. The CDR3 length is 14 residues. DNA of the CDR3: TGTGCCAGCAGTTTATTGGCGGGGGGCGAGACCCAGTACTTC. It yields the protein CASSLLAGGETQYF.

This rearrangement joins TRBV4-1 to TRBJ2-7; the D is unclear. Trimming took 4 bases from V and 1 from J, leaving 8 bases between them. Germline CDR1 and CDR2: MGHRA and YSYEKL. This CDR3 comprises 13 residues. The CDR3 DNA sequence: TGCGCCAGCAGCCGGAGCCTATCCTACGAGCAGTACTTC. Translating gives CASSRSLSYEQYF.